This T cell receptor beta chain was retrieved from a study of PD-1 blockade in classical Hodgkin lymphoma. Study results and limitations: Researchers reported that CD4+ TCR diversity, though not CD8+, rose significantly by C4D1. Nivolumab initiation under 1 year post-ASCT meant exclusion.

From germline, CDR1 is MNHEY and CDR2 SVGAGI. This CDR3 spans 14 amino acids. The junction had 6 bases not matched to a gene; V was cut back by 5 bases and J by 5 bases. Concerning this clone itself: Its antigen is still unknown.

Some clones are missing from TCRdb's copy, which holds only in-frame ones; the method was immunoSEQ multiplex PCR. The data hold roughly 41,000 clones, with more than 70% observed a single time. Patients all relapsed after autologous stem cell transplantation, and there was variation in brentuximab vedotin exposure. Complete response, partial response or progressive disease constituted the best responses recorded. This chain links TRBV6-5 with TRBJ1-2, with TRBD1 matching over 9 bases. This TCR derives from a human donor with classical Hodgkin lymphoma. The input for sequencing was peripheral blood mononuclear cells (PBMCs), taken at baseline. The CDR3 DNA sequence: TGTGCCAGCAGTGGGACAGGGAGGGTTTATGGCTACACCTTC. Encoded protein: CASSGTGRVYGYTF.